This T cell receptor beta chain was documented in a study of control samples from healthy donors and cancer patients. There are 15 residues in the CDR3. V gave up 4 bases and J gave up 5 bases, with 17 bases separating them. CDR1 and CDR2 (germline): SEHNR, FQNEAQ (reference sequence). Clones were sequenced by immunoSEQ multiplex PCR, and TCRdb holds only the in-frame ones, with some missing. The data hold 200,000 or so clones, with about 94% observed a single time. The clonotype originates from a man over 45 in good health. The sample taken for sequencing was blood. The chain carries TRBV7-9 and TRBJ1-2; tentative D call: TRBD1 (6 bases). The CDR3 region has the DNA TGTGCCAGCAGCTCCGACAGGACCTTTTCGTATGGCTACACCTTC. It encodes CASSSDRTFSYGYTF. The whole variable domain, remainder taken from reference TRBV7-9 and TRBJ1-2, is DTGVSQNPRHKITKRGQNVTFRCDPISEHNRLYWYRQTLGQGPEFLTYFQNEAQLEKSRLLSDRFSAERPKGSFSTLEIQRTEQGDSAMYLCASSSDRTFSYGYTFGSGTRLTVV.